This record covers a single TCR beta chain. Thymic samples were excised during corrective heart operations. CDR3 length equals 13 residues. Germline V CDR1 and CDR2: MNHNY, SVGAGI (reference sequence). The V end lost 6 bases, the J end lost 4 bases, and 10 bases lay between the germline ends. Using immunoSEQ multiplex PCR, the repertoire was profiled, and TCRdb retains in-frame clones only, with some absent. The sample consists of around 70,000 clones, roughly 94% of them appearing once. These data belong to a study of human thymus T cells. The sequenced material came from thymus tissue. This chain connects TRBV6-6 to TRBJ1-3, with a tentative D call TRBD1 (6 bases). The receptor's source is a girl under three years old with a congenital heart defect but otherwise immunologically healthy. The CDR3 spells CASRGGRGNTIYF. CDR3 bases: TGTGCCAGCAGAGGGGGACGCGGAAACACCATATATTTT.